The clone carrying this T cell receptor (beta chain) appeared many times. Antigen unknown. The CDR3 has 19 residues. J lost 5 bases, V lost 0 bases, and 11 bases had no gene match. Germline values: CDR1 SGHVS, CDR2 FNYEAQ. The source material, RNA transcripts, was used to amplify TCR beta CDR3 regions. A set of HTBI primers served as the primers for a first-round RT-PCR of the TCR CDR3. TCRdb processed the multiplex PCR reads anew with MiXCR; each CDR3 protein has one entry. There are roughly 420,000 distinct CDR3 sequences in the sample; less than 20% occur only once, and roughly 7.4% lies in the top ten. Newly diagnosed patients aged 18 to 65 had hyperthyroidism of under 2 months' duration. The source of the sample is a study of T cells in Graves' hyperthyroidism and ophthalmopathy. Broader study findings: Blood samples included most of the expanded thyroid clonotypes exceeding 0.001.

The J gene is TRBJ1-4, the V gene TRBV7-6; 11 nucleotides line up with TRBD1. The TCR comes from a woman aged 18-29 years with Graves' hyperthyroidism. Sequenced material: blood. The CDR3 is CASSLALSPGTGGNEKLFF. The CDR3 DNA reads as TGTGCCAGCAGCTTAGCCCTTAGTCCCGGGACAGGGGGGAATGAAAAACTGTTTTTT.